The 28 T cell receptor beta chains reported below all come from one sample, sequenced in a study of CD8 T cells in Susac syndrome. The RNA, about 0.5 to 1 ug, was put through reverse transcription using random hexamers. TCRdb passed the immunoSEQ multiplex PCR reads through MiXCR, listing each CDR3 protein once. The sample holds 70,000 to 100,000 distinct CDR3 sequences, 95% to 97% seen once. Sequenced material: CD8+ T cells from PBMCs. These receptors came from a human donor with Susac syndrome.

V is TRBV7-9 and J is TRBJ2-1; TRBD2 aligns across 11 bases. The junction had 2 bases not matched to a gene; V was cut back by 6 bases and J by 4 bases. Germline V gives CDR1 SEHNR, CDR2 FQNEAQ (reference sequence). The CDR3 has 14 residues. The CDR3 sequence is CASSRTSGYNEQFF. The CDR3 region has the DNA TGTGCCAGCAGTCGGACTAGCGGGTACAATGAGCAGTTCTTC.

CDR3 sequence: CSVSNTEAFF. The CDR3, as DNA: TGCAGCGTTTCTAACACTGAAGCTTTCTTT. The J gene is TRBJ1-1, the V gene TRBV29-1; D not resolved. Per the germline V gene, CDR1 is SQVTM and CDR2 is ANQGSEA. The length of the CDR3 is 10 residues. Between the trimmed V and J ends, which lost 5 bases and 2 bases, there was a span of 3 bases.

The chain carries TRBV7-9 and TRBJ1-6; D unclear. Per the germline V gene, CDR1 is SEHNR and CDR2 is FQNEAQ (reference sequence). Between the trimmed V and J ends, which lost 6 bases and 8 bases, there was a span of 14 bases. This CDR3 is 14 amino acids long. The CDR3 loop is CASRPEGADSPLHF. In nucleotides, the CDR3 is TGTGCCAGCAGACCGGAGGGTGCCGATTCACCCCTCCACTTT.

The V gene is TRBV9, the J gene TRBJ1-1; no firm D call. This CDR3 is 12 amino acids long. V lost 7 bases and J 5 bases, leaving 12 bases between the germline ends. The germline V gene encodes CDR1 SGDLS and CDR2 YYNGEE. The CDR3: CASGRPGTEAFF. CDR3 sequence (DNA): TGTGCCAGCGGCCGACCTGGTACTGAAGCTTTCTTT.

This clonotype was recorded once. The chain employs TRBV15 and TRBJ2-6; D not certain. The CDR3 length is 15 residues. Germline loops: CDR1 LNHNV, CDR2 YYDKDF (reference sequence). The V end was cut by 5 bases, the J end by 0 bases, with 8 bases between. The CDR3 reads CATSGEFSGANVLTF. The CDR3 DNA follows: TGTGCCACCAGCGGTGAGTTCTCTGGGGCCAACGTCCTGACTTTC.

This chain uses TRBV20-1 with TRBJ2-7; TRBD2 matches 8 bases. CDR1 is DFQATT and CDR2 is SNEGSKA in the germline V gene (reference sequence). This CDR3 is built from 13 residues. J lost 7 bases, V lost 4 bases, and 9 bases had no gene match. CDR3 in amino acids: CSAIAGRVEEQYF. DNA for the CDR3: TGCAGTGCTATAGCGGGACGGGTGGAAGAGCAGTACTTC.

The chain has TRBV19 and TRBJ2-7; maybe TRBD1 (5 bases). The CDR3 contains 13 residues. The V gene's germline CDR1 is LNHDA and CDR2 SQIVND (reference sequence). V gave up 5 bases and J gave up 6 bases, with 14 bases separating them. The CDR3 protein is CASSLTELREQYF. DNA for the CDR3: TGTGCCAGTAGTCTGACAGAACTACGCGAGCAGTACTTC.

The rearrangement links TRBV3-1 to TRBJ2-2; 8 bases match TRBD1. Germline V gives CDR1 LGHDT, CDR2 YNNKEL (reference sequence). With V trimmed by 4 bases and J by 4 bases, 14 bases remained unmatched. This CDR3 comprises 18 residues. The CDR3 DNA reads TGTGCCAGCAGCCTGAGATGGGCGCAGGGGGCAAGCACCGGGGAGCTGTTTTTT. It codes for CASSLRWAQGASTGELFF.

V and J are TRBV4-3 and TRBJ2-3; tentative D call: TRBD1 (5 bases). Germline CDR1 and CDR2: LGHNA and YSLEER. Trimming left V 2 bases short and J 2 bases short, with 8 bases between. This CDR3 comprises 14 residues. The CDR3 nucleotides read TGCGCCAGCAGCCAATTAGGGGACACAGATACGCAGTATTTT. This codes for CASSQLGDTDTQYF.

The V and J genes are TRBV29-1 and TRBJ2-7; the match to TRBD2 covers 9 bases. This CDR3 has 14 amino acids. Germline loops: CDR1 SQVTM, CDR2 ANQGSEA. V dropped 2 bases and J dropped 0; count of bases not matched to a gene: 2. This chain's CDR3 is CSVESGRSSYEQYF. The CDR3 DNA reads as TGCAGCGTTGAAAGCGGGAGGAGCTCCTACGAGCAGTACTTC.

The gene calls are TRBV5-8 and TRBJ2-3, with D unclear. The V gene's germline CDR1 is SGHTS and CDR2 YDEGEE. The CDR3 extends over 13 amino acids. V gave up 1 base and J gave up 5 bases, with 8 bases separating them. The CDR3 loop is CASSLLPKDTQYF. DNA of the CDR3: TGTGCCAGCAGCTTGCTCCCCAAAGATACGCAGTATTTT. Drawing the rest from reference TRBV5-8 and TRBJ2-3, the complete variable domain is EAGVTQSPTHLIKTRGQQATLRCSPISGHTSVYWYQQALGLGLQFLLWYDEGEERNRGNFPPRFSGRQFPNYSSELNVNALELEDSALYLCASSLLPKDTQYFGPGTRLTVL.

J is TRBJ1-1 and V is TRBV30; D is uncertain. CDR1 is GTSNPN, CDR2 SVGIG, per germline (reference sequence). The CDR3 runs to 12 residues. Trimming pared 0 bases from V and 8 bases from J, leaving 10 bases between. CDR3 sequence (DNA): TGTGCCTGGAGTGTTTCCCCCTGGGAAGCTTTCTTT. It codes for CAWSVSPWEAFF.

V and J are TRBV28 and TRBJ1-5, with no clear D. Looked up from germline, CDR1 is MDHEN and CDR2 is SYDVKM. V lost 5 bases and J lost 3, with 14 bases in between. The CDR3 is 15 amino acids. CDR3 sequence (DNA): TGTGCCAGCAGTACCCCCGGGCCCAACAATCAGCCCCAGCATTTT. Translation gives CASSTPGPNNQPQHF.

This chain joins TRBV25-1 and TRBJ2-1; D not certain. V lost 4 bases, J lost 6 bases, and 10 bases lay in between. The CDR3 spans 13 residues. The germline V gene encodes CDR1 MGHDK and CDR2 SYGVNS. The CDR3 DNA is TGTGCCAGCAGTGTGGCCCGACTCAATGAGCAGTTCTTC. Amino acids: CASSVARLNEQFF.

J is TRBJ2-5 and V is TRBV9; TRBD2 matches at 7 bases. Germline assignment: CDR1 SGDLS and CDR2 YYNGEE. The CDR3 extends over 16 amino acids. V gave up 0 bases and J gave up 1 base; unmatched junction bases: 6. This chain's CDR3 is CASSVEPASGQETQYF. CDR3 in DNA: TGTGCCAGCAGCGTAGAACCGGCTAGCGGCCAAGAGACCCAGTACTTC. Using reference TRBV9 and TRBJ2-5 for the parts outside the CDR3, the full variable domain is DSGVTQTPKHLITATGQRVTLRCSPRSGDLSVYWYQQSLDQGLQFLIQYYNGEERAKGNILERFSAQQFPDLHSELNLSSLELGDSALYFCASSVEPASGQETQYFGPGTRLLVL.

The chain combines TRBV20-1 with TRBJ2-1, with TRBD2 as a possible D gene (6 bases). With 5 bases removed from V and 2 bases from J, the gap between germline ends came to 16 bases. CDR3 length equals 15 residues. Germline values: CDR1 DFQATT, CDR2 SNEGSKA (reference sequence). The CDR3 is CSAFPPGEAYNEQFF. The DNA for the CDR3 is TGCAGTGCTTTCCCCCCGGGAGAGGCCTACAATGAGCAGTTCTTC.

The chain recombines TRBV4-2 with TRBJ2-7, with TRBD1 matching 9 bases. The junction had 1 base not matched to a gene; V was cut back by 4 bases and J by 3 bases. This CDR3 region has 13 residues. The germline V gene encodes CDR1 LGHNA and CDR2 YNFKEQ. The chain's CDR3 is CASSRTGDYEQYF. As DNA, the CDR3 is TGTGCCAGCAGCCGGACAGGGGACTACGAGCAGTACTTC.

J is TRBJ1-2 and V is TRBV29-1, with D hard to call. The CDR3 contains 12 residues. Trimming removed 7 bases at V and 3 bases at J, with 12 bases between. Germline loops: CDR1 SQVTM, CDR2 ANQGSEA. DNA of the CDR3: TGCAGCGGTACCGGGGAGTACTATGGCTACACCTTC. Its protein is CSGTGEYYGYTF.

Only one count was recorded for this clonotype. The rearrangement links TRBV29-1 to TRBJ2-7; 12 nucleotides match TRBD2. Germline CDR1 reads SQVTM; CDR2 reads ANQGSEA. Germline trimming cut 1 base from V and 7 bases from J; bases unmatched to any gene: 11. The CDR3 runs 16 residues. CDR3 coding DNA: TGCAGCGTTGAAGGGTCTAGCGGGAGGGCCGGAGCGGAGCAGTACTTC. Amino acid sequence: CSVEGSSGRAGAEQYF.

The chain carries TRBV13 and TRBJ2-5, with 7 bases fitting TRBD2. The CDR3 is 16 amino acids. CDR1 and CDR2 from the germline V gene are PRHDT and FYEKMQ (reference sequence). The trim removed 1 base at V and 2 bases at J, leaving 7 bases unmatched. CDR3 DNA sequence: TGTGCCAGCAGCTTAGCGGGGGGTGCGTGGCAAGAGACCCAGTACTTC. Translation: CASSLAGGAWQETQYF.

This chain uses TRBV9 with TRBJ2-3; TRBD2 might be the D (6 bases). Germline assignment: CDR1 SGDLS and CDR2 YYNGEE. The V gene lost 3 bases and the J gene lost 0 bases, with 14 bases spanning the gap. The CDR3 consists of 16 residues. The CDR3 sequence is CASSADPRGSTDTQYF. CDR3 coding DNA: TGTGCCAGCAGCGCGGACCCCCGGGGGAGCACAGATACGCAGTATTTT.

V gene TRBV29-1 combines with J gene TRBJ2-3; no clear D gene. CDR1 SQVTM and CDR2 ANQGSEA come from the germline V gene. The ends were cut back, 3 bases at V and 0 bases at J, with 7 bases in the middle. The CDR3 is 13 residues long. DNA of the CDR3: TGCAGCGTTGATGAGGCCAGCACAGATACGCAGTATTTT. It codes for CSVDEASTDTQYF.

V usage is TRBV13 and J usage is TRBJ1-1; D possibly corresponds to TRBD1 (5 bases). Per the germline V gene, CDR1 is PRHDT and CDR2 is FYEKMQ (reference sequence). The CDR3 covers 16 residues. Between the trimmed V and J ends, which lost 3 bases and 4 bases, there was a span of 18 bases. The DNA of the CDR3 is TGTGCCAGCAGCTTGGGGCAGGGCACTCCCATCACTGAAGCTTTCTTT. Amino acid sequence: CASSLGQGTPITEAFF.

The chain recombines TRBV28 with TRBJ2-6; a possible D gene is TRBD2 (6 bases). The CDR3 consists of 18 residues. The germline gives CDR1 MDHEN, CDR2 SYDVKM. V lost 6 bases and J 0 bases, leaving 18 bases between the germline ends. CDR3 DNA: TGTGCCAGCAGGGGGTTAAAGGCGGGAAGCTCTGGGGCCAACGTCCTGACTTTC. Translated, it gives CASRGLKAGSSGANVLTF.

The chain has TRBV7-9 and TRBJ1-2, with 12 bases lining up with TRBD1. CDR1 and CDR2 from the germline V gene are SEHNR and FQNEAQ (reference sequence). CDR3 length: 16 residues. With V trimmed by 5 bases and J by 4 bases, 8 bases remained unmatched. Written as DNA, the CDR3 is TGTGCCAGCAGCCCTCCGGGACAGGGGGCAACCTATGGCTACACCTTC. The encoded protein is CASSPPGQGATYGYTF.

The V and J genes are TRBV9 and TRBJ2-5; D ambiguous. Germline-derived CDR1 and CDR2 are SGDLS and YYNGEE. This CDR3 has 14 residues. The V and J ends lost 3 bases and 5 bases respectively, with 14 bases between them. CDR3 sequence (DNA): TGTGCCAGCAGCGCAGGCGTGTCAACGGAGACCCAGTACTTC. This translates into CASSAGVSTETQYF. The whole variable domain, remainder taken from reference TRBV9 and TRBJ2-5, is DSGVTQTPKHLITATGQRVTLRCSPRSGDLSVYWYQQSLDQGLQFLIQYYNGEERAKGNILERFSAQQFPDLHSELNLSSLELGDSALYFCASSAGVSTETQYFGPGTRLLVL.

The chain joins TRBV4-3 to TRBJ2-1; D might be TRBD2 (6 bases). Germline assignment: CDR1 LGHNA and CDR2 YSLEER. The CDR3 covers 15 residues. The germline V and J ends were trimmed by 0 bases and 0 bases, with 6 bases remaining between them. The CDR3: CASSQDGSSYNEQFF. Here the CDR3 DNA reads TGCGCCAGCAGCCAAGACGGGAGCTCCTACAATGAGCAGTTCTTC.

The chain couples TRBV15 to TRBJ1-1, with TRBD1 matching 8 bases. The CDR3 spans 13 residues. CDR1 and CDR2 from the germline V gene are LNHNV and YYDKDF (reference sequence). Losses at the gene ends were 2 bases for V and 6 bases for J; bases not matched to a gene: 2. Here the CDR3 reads CATSRTGGAEAFF. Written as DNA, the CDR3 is TGTGCCACCAGCAGAACAGGGGGAGCTGAAGCTTTCTTT.